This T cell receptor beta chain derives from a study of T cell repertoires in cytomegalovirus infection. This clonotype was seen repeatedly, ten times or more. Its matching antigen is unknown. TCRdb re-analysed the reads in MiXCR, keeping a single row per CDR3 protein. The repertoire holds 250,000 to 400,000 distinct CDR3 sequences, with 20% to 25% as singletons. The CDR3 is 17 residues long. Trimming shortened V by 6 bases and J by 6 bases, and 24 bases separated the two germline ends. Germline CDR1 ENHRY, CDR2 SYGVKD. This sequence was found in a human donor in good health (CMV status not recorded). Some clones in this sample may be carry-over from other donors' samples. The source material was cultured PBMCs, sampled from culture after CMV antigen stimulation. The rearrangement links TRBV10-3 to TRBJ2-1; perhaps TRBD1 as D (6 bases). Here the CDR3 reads CAISGDRDTSPLNEQFF. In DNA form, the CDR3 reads TGTGCCATCAGCGGGGACCGGGACACAAGTCCTCTCAATGAGCAGTTCTTC.